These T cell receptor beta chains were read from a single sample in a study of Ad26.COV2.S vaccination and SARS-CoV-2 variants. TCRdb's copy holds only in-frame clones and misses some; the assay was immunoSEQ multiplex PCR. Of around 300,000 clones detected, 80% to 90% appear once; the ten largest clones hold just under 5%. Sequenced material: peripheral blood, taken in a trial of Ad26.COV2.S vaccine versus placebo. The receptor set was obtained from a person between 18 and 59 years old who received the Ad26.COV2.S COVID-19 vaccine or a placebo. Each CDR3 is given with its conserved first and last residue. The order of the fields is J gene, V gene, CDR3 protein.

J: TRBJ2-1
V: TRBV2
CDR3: CASTRSYNEQFF

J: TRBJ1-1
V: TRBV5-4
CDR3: CASSLNRGTEAFF

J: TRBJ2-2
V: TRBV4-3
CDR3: CASREQANTGELFF

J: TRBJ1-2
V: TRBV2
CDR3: CASSVRYVTQGNGYTF

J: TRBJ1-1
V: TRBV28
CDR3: CASSLLGVGGVNTEAFF

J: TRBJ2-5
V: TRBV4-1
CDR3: CASSQVGTAEETQYF

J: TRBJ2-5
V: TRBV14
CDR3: CASSHNTGRRRETQYF

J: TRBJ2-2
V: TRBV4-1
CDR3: CASSQILRQFDGELFF

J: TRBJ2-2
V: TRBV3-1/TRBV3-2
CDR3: CASSRETGFTGELFF

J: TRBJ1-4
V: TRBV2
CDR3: CASNSGQGDEKLFF

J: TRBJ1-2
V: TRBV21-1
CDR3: CASSKGGPTGGGNANYGYTF

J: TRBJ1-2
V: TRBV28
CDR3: CASSAPTQGERGYTF

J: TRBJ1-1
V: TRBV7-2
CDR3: CASSLEGERGSEAEAFF

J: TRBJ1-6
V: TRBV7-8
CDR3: CASTKRVYPDPYNSPLHF

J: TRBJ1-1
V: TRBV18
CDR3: CASSPERNTEAFF

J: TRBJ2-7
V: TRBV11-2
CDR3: CASSLDPDRAYEQYF

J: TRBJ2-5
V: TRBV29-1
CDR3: CSVARRDETQYF

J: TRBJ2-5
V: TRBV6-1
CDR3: CASSEGGQETQYF

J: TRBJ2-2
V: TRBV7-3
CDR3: CASSRGEPNTGELFF

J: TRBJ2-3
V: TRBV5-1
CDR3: CASSSGERGSTDTQYF

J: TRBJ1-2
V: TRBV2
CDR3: CASSYDTGGWITF

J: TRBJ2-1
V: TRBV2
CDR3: CASFPGTSYNEQFF

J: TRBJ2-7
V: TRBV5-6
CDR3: CASSFGVQGGTYEQYF

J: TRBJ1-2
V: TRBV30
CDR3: CAWSSIYGYTF

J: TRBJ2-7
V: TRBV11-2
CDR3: CASSLAQRGITYEQYF

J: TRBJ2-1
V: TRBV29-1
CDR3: CSVGQAEDEQFF

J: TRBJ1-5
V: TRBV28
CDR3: CASRTGPINQPQHF

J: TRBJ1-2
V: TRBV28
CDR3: CASRRGTGGAGYTF

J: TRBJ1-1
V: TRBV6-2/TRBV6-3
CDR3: CASSRSTMNTEAFF

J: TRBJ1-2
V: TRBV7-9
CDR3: CASSFEGGRINYGYTF

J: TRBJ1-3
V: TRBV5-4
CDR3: CASSQGPGGNTIYF

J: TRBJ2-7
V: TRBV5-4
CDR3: CASSLSTGYSYEQYF

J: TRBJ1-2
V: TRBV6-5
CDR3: CASRDRGIRGYTF

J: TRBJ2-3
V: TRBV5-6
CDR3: CASSLKSAGADTQYF

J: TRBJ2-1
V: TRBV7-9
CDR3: CASSKLRGLSYNEQFF

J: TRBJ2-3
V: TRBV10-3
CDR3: CAISGTDTQYF

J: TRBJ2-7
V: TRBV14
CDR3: CASSLTPYEQYF

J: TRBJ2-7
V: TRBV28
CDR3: CASSMGSNYFPYEQYF

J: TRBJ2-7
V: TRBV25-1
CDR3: CASRGYPSEEQYF

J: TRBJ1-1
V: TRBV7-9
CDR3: CASSYYSTEAFF

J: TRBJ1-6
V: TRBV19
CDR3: CASSISSSYNSPLHF

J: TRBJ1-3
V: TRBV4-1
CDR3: CASSQGSGGNTIYF

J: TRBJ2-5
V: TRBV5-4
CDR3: CASSWTGSGGPAETQYF

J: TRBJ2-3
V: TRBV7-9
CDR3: CASSQSGTDTQYF

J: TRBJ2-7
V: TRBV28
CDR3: CASRRQGVYEQYF

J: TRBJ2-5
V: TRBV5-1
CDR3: CASSLGQGYETQYF

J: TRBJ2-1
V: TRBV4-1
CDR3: CASSQGLAFNSYNEQFF

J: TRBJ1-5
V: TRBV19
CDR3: CASSNHRDVPLNQPQHF

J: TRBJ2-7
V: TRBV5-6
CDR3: CASSPDGIYEQYF

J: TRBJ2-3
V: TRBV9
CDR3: CASSYGGLSTDTQYF

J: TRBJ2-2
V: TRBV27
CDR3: CASAGTRSTGELFF

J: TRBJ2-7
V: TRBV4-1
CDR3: CASSQDLGLAGVEQYF

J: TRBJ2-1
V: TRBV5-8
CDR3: CASSSLYRRYSYNEQFF

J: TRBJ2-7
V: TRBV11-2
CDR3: CASSTRQGFPYEQYF

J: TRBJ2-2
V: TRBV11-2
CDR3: CASSLQTGGELFF

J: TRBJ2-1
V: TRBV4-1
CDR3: CASPGTNSYNEQFF

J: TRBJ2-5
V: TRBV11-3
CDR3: CASSLDEALAGRFQETQYF

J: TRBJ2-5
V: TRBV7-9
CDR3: CASSTRQGKETQYF

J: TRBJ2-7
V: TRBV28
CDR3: CASSPPRTGKISSYEQYF

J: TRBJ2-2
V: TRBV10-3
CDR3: CAISEPGLAGAPGELFF